Below are 8 T cell receptor beta chains sequenced from a single sample in a study of cytotoxic CD8 clonotypes in ibrutinib-treated CLL. Repertoires were generated with immunoSEQ multiplex PCR, while TCRdb's copy carries only in-frame clones and drops some. The sample includes some 350,000 clones, over 60% of them seen just once. The sample was PBMCs, taken after 36 months of ibrutinib treatment. The receptor source for this set is a human donor with chronic lymphocytic leukemia.

J is TRBJ2-7 and V is TRBV5-1, with 12 bases matching TRBD2. The germline V gene has CDR1 SGHRS and CDR2 YFSETQ. Germline trimming cut 0 bases from V and 6 bases from J; bases unmatched to any gene: 10. CDR3 length: 17 residues. The CDR3 sequence is CASSLAKTSGRLLEQYF. The CDR3 DNA follows: TGCGCCAGCAGCTTGGCCAAGACTAGCGGGAGACTCCTCGAGCAGTACTTC.

The CDR3 DNA sequence: TGTGCCAGCAGCCCCCCGGGACCCTACTCCCTCTACGAGCAGTACTTC. Its protein product is CASSPPGPYSLYEQYF. The chain employs TRBV2 and TRBJ2-7; D assignment may be TRBD1 or TRBD2 (5 bases each). Germline CDR1 is SNHLY and CDR2 is FYNNEI. V lost 6 bases, J lost 3 bases, and 21 bases lay in between. The CDR3 totals 16 residues.

V is TRBV10-3 and J is TRBJ2-7; TRBD1 matches at 8 bases. Germline lookup yields CDR1 ENHRY and CDR2 SYGVKD. CDR3 length: 14 amino acids. Germline trimming cut 6 bases from V and 3 bases from J; bases unmatched to any gene: 7. CDR3 sequence: CAIRDRQGNYEQYF. The CDR3 DNA sequence: TGTGCCATCAGAGATCGACAGGGGAACTACGAGCAGTACTTC.

The J gene is TRBJ1-3, the V gene TRBV13; maybe TRBD1 (5 bases). This CDR3 has 15 residues. Germline V CDR1 and CDR2: PRHDT, FYEKMQ (reference sequence). The germline V and J ends were trimmed by 5 bases and 4 bases, with 15 bases remaining between them. CDR3: CASSPRGGGGNTIYF. The DNA of the CDR3 is TGTGCCAGCAGCCCCCGTGGGGGGGGAGGAAACACCATATATTTT.

The gene calls are TRBV6-1 and TRBJ2-4, with 7 bases aligning to TRBD1. Germline V gene sequence: CDR1 MNHNS, CDR2 SASEGT. V shed 8 bases, J shed 3 bases, and the junction held 4 bases outside the gene matches. The CDR3 runs to 13 residues. The CDR3 loop is CASETGFKNIQYF. The CDR3 nucleotides are TGTGCCAGCGAGACAGGGTTCAAAAACATTCAGTACTTC.

This chain links TRBV15 with TRBJ2-5, with a possible D match to TRBD2 (5 bases). The germline gives CDR1 LNHNV, CDR2 YYDKDF (reference sequence). The CDR3 consists of 16 residues. The V end lost 5 bases, the J end lost 5 bases, and 21 bases lay between the germline ends. In nucleotides, the CDR3 is TGTGCCACCAGCTCCACTAGACTCCGAGATCGGGAGACCCAGTACTTC. Residues: CATSSTRLRDRETQYF.

As for this clone: Other nucleotide sequences in the sample specify the same CDR3. V gene TRBV5-1 combines with J gene TRBJ2-7, with 9 bases aligning to TRBD2. The junction had 2 bases not matched to a gene; V was cut back by 0 bases and J by 4 bases. This CDR3 has 14 amino acids. CDR1 is SGHRS and CDR2 is YFSETQ in the germline V gene. The CDR3 region has the DNA TGCGCCAGCAGCTTGGTAGCGGGAGTGTACGAGCAGTACTTC. This translates into CASSLVAGVYEQYF.

The chain recombines TRBV27 with TRBJ1-5; 7 bases are shared with TRBD1. CDR1 MNHEY and CDR2 SMNVEV come from the germline V gene (reference sequence). After removal of 4 bases from V and 3 bases from J, the junction contained 12 bases not matched to a gene. The CDR3 loop spans 17 amino acids. As DNA, the CDR3 is TGTGCCAGCAGTTCCTCCGGACCCAGGGGGGTCAATCAGCCCCAGCATTTT. Its translation: CASSSSGPRGVNQPQHF.